The 7 T cell receptor beta chains below come from one sample, sequenced in a study of vaccination and CD4 T cells after COVID-19. Sequencing of the DNA from cultured CD4+ T cells was carried out with the Oncomine TCR Beta short-read assay. TCRdb called the PCR reads again in MiXCR, with one record for every CDR3 protein. The sample comprises 9,500 to 15,000 distinct CDR3 sequences, 40% to 60% of which are singletons, and roughly 19% rests with the top ten. Treatment specified: roughly 11-day PBMC culture with coronavirus spike peptide pools or control peptides (ViraFEST assay). These receptors' antigens are unknown. Sample: CD4+ T cells from blood, cultured in vitro. These receptors originate from a human donor who had recovered from COVID-19.

This rearrangement joins TRBV7-8 to TRBJ2-7; 11 bases line up with TRBD2. With V trimmed by 5 bases and J by 0 bases, 6 bases remained unmatched. The CDR3 has 16 residues. The germline CDR1 and CDR2 sequences are SGHVS and FQNEAQ. Here the CDR3 reads CASSELAGGVSYEQYF. The CDR3 DNA sequence: TGTGCCAGCAGCGAATTAGCGGGAGGGGTCTCCTACGAGCAGTACTTC.

The chain has TRBV7-6 and TRBJ1-1; 9 bases line up with TRBD1. CDR1 is SGHVS and CDR2 is FNYEAQ in the germline V gene. The CDR3 is 15 residues long. Germline trimming cut 3 bases from V and 0 bases from J; bases unmatched to any gene: 2. The CDR3 loop is CASSFGQGMNTEAFF. The CDR3 nucleotides read TGTGCCAGCAGCTTCGGACAGGGGATGAACACTGAAGCTTTCTTT. Together with reference TRBV7-6 and TRBJ1-1, the CDR3 gives the full variable domain: GAGVSQSPRYKVTKRGQDVALRCDPISGHVSLYWYRQALGQGPEFLTYFNYEAQQDKSGLPNDRFSAERPEGSISTLTIQRTEQRDSAMYRCASSFGQGMNTEAFFGQGTRLTVV.

This clonotype was detected a few times. The chain links TRBV20-1 to TRBJ2-3, with D possibly matching TRBD1 (6 bases). Trimming shortened V by 2 bases and J by 4 bases, and 16 bases separated the two germline ends. CDR3 length equals 15 residues. In germline, CDR1 is DFQATT, CDR2 SNEGSKA (reference sequence). For the CDR3, the DNA is TGCAGTGCTAGAAGTGCCCAGGGGTTTGCAGATACGCAGTATTTT. This codes for CSARSAQGFADTQYF.

This clonotype was seen more than once but under ten times. The V call is TRBV20-1, the J call TRBJ2-7, with D possibly called TRBD1 or TRBD2 (5 bases each). Trimming cost V 0 bases and J 7 bases, with 19 bases left between them. The germline gives CDR1 DFQATT, CDR2 SNEGSKA (reference sequence). This CDR3 comprises 15 residues. The CDR3 region is CSARDISQGRGEQYF. The CDR3 DNA sequence: TGCAGTGCTAGAGATATTAGCCAGGGTCGAGGGGAGCAGTACTTC.

By sample fraction, this clonotype is large. The chain is built from TRBV30 and TRBJ1-4; D not resolved. CDR1 GTSNPN and CDR2 SVGIG come from the germline V gene (reference sequence). The CDR3 is 15 amino acids. V gave up 3 bases and J gave up 0 bases, with 11 bases separating them. The CDR3: CAWSERTPTNEKLFF. In nucleotides, the CDR3 is TGTGCCTGGAGCGAACGGACGCCAACTAATGAAAAACTGTTTTTT.

The rearrangement joins TRBV6-1 to TRBJ1-5, with no clear D. The CDR3 is made up of 18 amino acids. The germline CDR1 and CDR2 sequences are MNHNS and SASEGT. The V and J ends lost 2 bases and 0 bases respectively, with 17 bases between them. This CDR3 is CASSERSWGGFSNQPQHF. The CDR3 DNA reads as TGTGCCAGCAGTGAAAGATCCTGGGGTGGTTTTAGCAATCAGCCCCAGCATTTT.

CDR3 sequence: CASSATSGSFKYF. CDR3 in DNA: TGTGCCAGTAGTGCAACTAGCGGGAGCTTCAAGTACTTC. The chain recombines TRBV19 with TRBJ2-7; TRBD2 aligns across 11 bases. J was trimmed by 11 bases and V by 5 bases; bases with no gene match: 8. There are 13 residues in the CDR3. CDR1 and CDR2 (germline): LNHDA, SQIVND (reference sequence).